This entry lists 10 T cell receptor beta chains sequenced from one sample in a study of blood T cells in healthy people across ages. Next came a second PCR, run for about 6 to 11 cycles, which used a sample-barcoded 5' primer along with a J-beta primer mix. TCRdb recomputed calls from the 5' RACE reads with MiXCR, one row per CDR3 protein. This table holds almost 800,000 distinct CDR3 sequences, roughly 60% found once. The sample comprised blood. These receptor sequences come from a man aged 25-45 years in good health.

This chain joins TRBV4-3 and TRBJ2-1, with D perhaps matching TRBD2 (5 bases). V lost 1 base and J lost 5, with 15 bases in between. The germline CDR1 and CDR2 sequences are LGHNA and YSLEER. CDR3 size: 16 residues. CDR3 protein: CASSQAWRRFDNEQFF. CDR3 sequence (DNA): TGCGCCAGCAGCCAAGCTTGGAGGAGGTTTGACAATGAGCAGTTCTTC.

V gene TRBV7-2 combines with J gene TRBJ2-7, with D perhaps matching TRBD1 (6 bases). CDR1 is SGHTA, CDR2 FQGNSA, per germline. CDR3 length equals 15 residues. Trimming shortened V by 4 bases and J by 3 bases, and 16 bases separated the two germline ends. CDR3 DNA: TGTGCCAGCAGCTCCGGTGTCCAGGGGCACTACGAGCAGTACTTC. Encoded protein: CASSSGVQGHYEQYF.

The chain couples TRBV20-1 to TRBJ2-7; D ambiguous. Per the germline V gene, CDR1 is DFQATT and CDR2 is SNEGSKA (reference sequence). This CDR3 contains 14 residues. Trimming pared 5 bases from V and 4 bases from J, leaving 18 bases between. CDR3 in DNA: TGCAGTGCTTTCCTTCCGACTGGTCGGTACGAGCAGTACTTC. This sequence encodes CSAFLPTGRYEQYF.

This chain uses TRBV30 with TRBJ2-1; maybe TRBD1 (6 bases). Trimming took off 2 bases at V and 6 bases at J, with 11 bases between the two ends. The V gene's germline CDR1 is GTSNPN and CDR2 SVGIG (reference sequence). The CDR3 is made up of 13 amino acids. CDR3 bases: TGTGCCTGGAGTAACGAAGGGGGCAATGAGCAGTTCTTC. Protein product: CAWSNEGGNEQFF.

This clonotype appeared a few times. The J gene is TRBJ1-2, the V gene TRBV20-1, with 7 bases matching TRBD1. Germline CDR1 is DFQATT and CDR2 is SNEGSKA (reference sequence). CDR3 length: 11 amino acids. J was trimmed by 10 bases and V by 6 bases; bases with no gene match: 8. CDR3 region: CSAKTGFDYTF. The CDR3 region has the DNA TGCAGTGCCAAGACAGGGTTTGACTACACCTTC.

The genes are TRBV6-5 and TRBJ2-7; 9 positions agree with TRBD1. CDR1 is MNHEY and CDR2 is SVGAGI in the germline V gene. This CDR3 has 16 residues. Losses at the gene ends were 0 bases for V and 0 bases for J; bases not matched to a gene: 3. In DNA, the CDR3 is TGTGCCAGCAGTTACTCGGGACAGGGTAACTCCTACGAGCAGTACTTC. It specifies CASSYSGQGNSYEQYF.

V gene TRBV20-1 combines with J gene TRBJ2-5, with D perhaps matching TRBD1 (6 bases). This CDR3 is built from 13 residues. Per germline, CDR1 DFQATT and CDR2 SNEGSKA (reference sequence). V gave up 2 bases and J gave up 1 base, with 8 bases separating them. The CDR3 nucleotides are TGCAGTGCTAGAAAGGACAGCCAAGAGACCCAGTACTTC. Its protein is CSARKDSQETQYF.

The table lists this clonotype with a count of one. This rearrangement joins TRBV12-3 or TRBV12-4 to TRBJ1-4; 8 nucleotides line up with TRBD1. The CDR3 sequence is 14 residues long. Trimming at V came to 8 bases and at J to 8 bases, leaving 10 bases not matched to a gene. CDR3 nucleotides: TGTGCCAGCGGTAACAGGGGGTCCCGGGAAAAACTGTTTTTT. It yields the protein CASGNRGSREKLFF.

V gene TRBV28 combines with J gene TRBJ2-5; D unresolved. Deletions cut 6 bases from V and 2 bases from J, with 10 bases between. This CDR3 is built from 13 residues. Germline V lookup: CDR1 MDHEN, CDR2 SYDVKM. Here the CDR3 reads CASRMGNQETQYF. CDR3 bases: TGTGCCAGCAGAATGGGGAATCAAGAGACCCAGTACTTC.

V is TRBV7-2 and J is TRBJ2-7; D tentatively fits TRBD1 or TRBD2 (5 bases each). The last part of the DNA fits TRBJ2-5 better; the J call may be wrong. This CDR3 has 14 amino acids. Per the germline V gene, CDR1 is SGHTA and CDR2 is FQGNSA. The CDR3 is CASSGDSGGETQYF. The CDR3 nucleotides read TGTGCCAGCAGCGGTGACAGTGGGGGAGAGACCCAGTACTTC.